These 10 T cell receptor beta chains share one sample of origin, sequenced in a study of shared clonotypes between healthy human individuals. The method was immunoSEQ multiplex PCR; TCRdb's version includes in-frame clones alone and lacks a portion of them. The profile shows more than 2 million clones, 90% to 97% of them singletons. The sample comprised naive CD4+ T cells sorted from blood. Described subset: CD45RA+ positively selected. Receptors were obtained from a man between 18 and 29 years old in good health.

The J gene is TRBJ1-6, the V gene TRBV6-5, with TRBD1 as a possible D gene (5 bases). This CDR3 has 13 amino acids. The germline V gene encodes CDR1 MNHEY and CDR2 SVGAGI. V dropped 5 bases and J dropped 8 bases, with 10 bases sitting between them. This CDR3 is CASSRPGDSPLHF. CDR3 in DNA: TGTGCCAGCAGTCGACCGGGGGATTCACCCCTCCACTTT.

This sequence joins TRBV19 and TRBJ2-3; unclear D gene. Trimming removed 8 bases from V and 2 bases from J, with 11 bases in between. The germline V gene encodes CDR1 LNHDA and CDR2 SQIVND (reference sequence). The CDR3 runs to 13 residues. The CDR3 bases are TGTGCCAGTGGCCGTCGGGTCACAGATACGCAGTATTTT. Amino acid sequence: CASGRRVTDTQYF.

The CDR3 DNA is TGTGCCAGTAGCACCACCGGGACTAGCGGATCAGATACGCAGTATTTT. Translating gives CASSTTGTSGSDTQYF. This rearrangement joins TRBV19 to TRBJ2-3; TRBD2 agrees at 11 bases. V gave up 6 bases and J gave up 4 bases; unmatched junction bases: 9. The germline CDR1 and CDR2 sequences are LNHDA and SQIVND (reference sequence). The CDR3 has 16 amino acids. Full variable domain (remainder filled in from reference TRBV19 and TRBJ2-3): DGGITQSPKYLFRKEGQNVTLSCEQNLNHDAMYWYRQDPGQGLRLIYYSQIVNDFQKGDIAEGYSVSREKKESFPLTVTSAQKNPTAFYLCASSTTGTSGSDTQYFGPGTRLTVL.

The chain employs TRBV7-9 and TRBJ1-4; tentatively, D is TRBD1 (6 bases). Germline CDR1 is SEHNR and CDR2 is FQNEAQ (reference sequence). Trimming cost V 4 bases and J 7 bases, with 16 bases left between them. CDR3 length equals 15 residues. The CDR3 sequence: CASSSRGHRGEKLFF. The CDR3 DNA follows: TGTGCCAGCAGCTCCCGGGGACATCGGGGTGAAAAACTGTTTTTT.

This clone was counted a few times. V is TRBV4-1 and J is TRBJ1-6, with 7 nucleotides matching TRBD1. Trimming cost V 0 bases and J 7 bases; bases outside gene matches: 6. CDR3 length: 16 amino acids. Germline CDR1 is MGHRA and CDR2 is YSYEKL. The CDR3 nucleotides read TGCGCCAGCAGCCAAGACGCTCAGGGGGGCAATTCACCCCTCCACTTT. Protein: CASSQDAQGGNSPLHF.

With regard to this clone: Sequence at one end of the junction differs from germline and may be a read error. The chain combines TRBV30 with TRBJ1-2; D is unresolved. The CDR3 is made up of 9 amino acids. From germline, CDR1 is GTSNPN and CDR2 SVGIG (reference sequence). This chain's CDR3 is CAWGREILF. The CDR3 nucleotides are TGTGCCTGGGGCCGGGAGATTCTCTTC. Filled out from reference TRBV30 and TRBJ1-2, the complete variable domain reads SQTIHQWPATLVQPVGSPLSLECTVEGTSNPNLYWYRQAAGRGLQLLFYSVGIGQISSEVPQNLSASRPQDRQFILSSKKLLLSDSGFYLCAWGREILFGSGTRLTVV.

This chain connects TRBV6-6 to TRBJ1-2, with 7 bases that match TRBD1. Germline CDR1 MNHNY, CDR2 SVGAGI (reference sequence). CDR3 length: 14 residues. Trimming cost V 5 bases and J 7 bases; bases outside gene matches: 10. The CDR3, as DNA: TGTGCCAGCAGTACCGTGACAGGGAGGGCTGGCTACACCTTC. Translated, it gives CASSTVTGRAGYTF.

The J gene is TRBJ2-7, the V gene TRBV5-1, with 14 bases aligning to TRBD2. The germline V gene has CDR1 SGHRS and CDR2 YFSETQ. CDR3 length: 15 residues. The trim removed 4 bases at V and 2 bases at J, leaving 2 bases unmatched. CDR3 in amino acids: CASSVTSGRAYEQYF. CDR3 coding DNA: TGCGCCAGCAGCGTGACTAGCGGGAGGGCCTACGAGCAGTACTTC.

The chain employs TRBV7-9 and TRBJ1-2; possible D gene TRBD1, 5 bases. The ends were cut back, 4 bases at V and 8 bases at J, with 11 bases in the middle. The CDR3 is 12 residues long. Per the germline V gene, CDR1 is SEHNR and CDR2 is FQNEAQ (reference sequence). The CDR3 protein is CASSSKGWGYTF. The CDR3 bases are TGTGCCAGCAGCTCCAAGGGGTGGGGCTACACCTTC.

V gene TRBV19 combines with J gene TRBJ2-7; D is undetermined. This CDR3 is 14 amino acids long. V gave up 4 bases and J gave up 2 bases, with 12 bases separating them. Looked up from germline, CDR1 is LNHDA and CDR2 is SQIVND (reference sequence). The CDR3 DNA is TGTGCCAGTAGTAATTTGGGTCTTACCTACGAGCAGTACTTC. It specifies CASSNLGLTYEQYF.